Below, 17 T cell receptor beta chains from the same sample are listed, as sequenced in a study of blood T cell repertoires in COVID-19 (dated by TCRdb to about 2020). Receptors were amplified or captured by the immunoSEQ multiplex PCR assay. Drawn from immuneACCESS, this table holds only the in-frame rearrangements with V and J called that TCRdb kept. Clones are partly lost; checked studies trace under half to an unresolved V gene and leave the rest unexplained. This sample has about 140,000 clones in its table, and around 90% of those were observed once. The top ten constitute approximately 1.8% of the sample. Sequencing was performed on peripheral blood. Receptor source: a man between 70 and 80 years old with acute or convalescent COVID-19.

This clone showed up just once. V is TRBV5-1 and J is TRBJ2-7, with a possible D match to TRBD1 (5 bases). V lost 0 bases and J lost 7, with 11 bases in between. This CDR3 has 13 residues. Germline V lookup: CDR1 SGHRS, CDR2 YFSETQ. CDR3 protein: CASSLGRGEEQYF. In nucleotides, the CDR3 is TGCGCCAGCAGCTTGGGTAGGGGTGAGGAGCAGTACTTC. The full variable domain, its missing parts supplied by reference TRBV5-1 and TRBJ2-7, is KAGVTQTPRYLIKTRGQQVTLSCSPISGHRSVSWYQQTPGQGLQFLFEYFSETQRNKGNFPGRFSGRQFSNSRSEMNVSTLELGDSALYLCASSLGRGEEQYFGPGTRLTVT.

The V and J genes are TRBV3-1 (or the pseudogene TRBV3-2) and TRBJ1-4, with a tentative D call TRBD1 (5 bases). The CDR3 is 15 residues long. Germline V gene sequence: CDR1 LGHDT, CDR2 YNNKEL (reference sequence). V lost 4 bases and J 8 bases, leaving 17 bases between the germline ends. Here the CDR3 reads CASSPPGELGEKLFF. The CDR3 DNA is TGTGCCAGCAGCCCTCCGGGGGAGCTTGGGGAAAAACTGTTTTTT.

This chain connects TRBV27 to TRBJ1-1; possible D gene TRBD1, 6 bases. The CDR3 spans 15 residues. Trimming removed 5 bases from V and 0 bases from J, with 13 bases in between. Germline-derived CDR1 and CDR2 are MNHEY and SMNVEV (reference sequence). CDR3: CASSHLQGLNTEAFF. The CDR3 bases are TGTGCCAGCAGTCACCTACAGGGTTTGAACACTGAAGCTTTCTTT.

This chain uses TRBV5-1 with TRBJ1-6; 8 nucleotides align to TRBD1. Unmatched junction bases numbered 5, after V lost 4 bases and J lost 5 bases. Germline V gene data show CDR1 as SGHRS and CDR2 as YFSETQ. CDR3 length: 15 residues. The CDR3 bases are TGCGCCAGCAGCACCCCGGACAGGGATAATTCACCCCTCCACTTT. Its translation is CASSTPDRDNSPLHF.

J is TRBJ1-4 and V is TRBV7-9, with TRBD1 as a possible D gene (6 bases). The CDR3 is made up of 14 amino acids. Looked up from germline, CDR1 is SEHNR and CDR2 is FQNEAQ (reference sequence). The germline V and J ends were trimmed by 2 bases and 6 bases, with 10 bases remaining between them. The chain's CDR3 is CASSLLGADEKLFF. The CDR3 region has the DNA TGTGCCAGCAGCTTACTGGGGGCTGATGAAAAACTGTTTTTT.

This clone was seen a few times. The V and J genes are TRBV6-1 and TRBJ2-5, with TRBD1 matching over 10 bases. Trimming removed 4 bases from V and 3 bases from J; junction bases left unmatched: 8. The germline CDR1 and CDR2 sequences are MNHNS and SASEGT. The CDR3 is 16 amino acids. CDR3 bases: TGTGCCAGCAGTGGAAATAAGGGACAGGGGAAAGAGACCCAGTACTTC. It translates to CASSGNKGQGKETQYF.

As to this clone: The sample carries other DNA sequences with the same CDR3. The chain couples TRBV2 to TRBJ1-1; D is perhaps TRBD1 (5 bases). The length of the CDR3 is 13 residues. V lost 6 bases, J lost 1 base, and 9 bases lay in between. Germline CDR1 is SNHLY and CDR2 is FYNNEI. This CDR3 is CASRAQGNTEAFF. The DNA for the CDR3 is TGTGCCAGCAGAGCCCAGGGGAACACTGAAGCTTTCTTT. Complete variable domain (other parts from reference TRBV2 and TRBJ1-1): EPEVTQTPSHQVTQMGQEVILRCVPISNHLYFYWYRQILGQKVEFLVSFYNNEISEKSEIFDDQFSVERPDGSNFTLKIRSTKLEDSAMYFCASRAQGNTEAFFGQGTRLTVV.

CDR3 sequence (DNA): TGTGCCAGTAGTCCCCGACAGACGGAAAAACTGTTTTTT. As protein: CASSPRQTEKLFF. This chain joins TRBV19 and TRBJ1-4, with D perhaps TRBD1 (5 bases). The CDR3 is 13 residues long. Germline V gene sequence: CDR1 LNHDA, CDR2 SQIVND (reference sequence). Trimming removed 5 bases from V and 8 bases from J, with 12 bases in between.

The chain employs TRBV11-2 and TRBJ1-2; 7 nucleotides agree with TRBD1. The germline V gene has CDR1 SGHAT and CDR2 FQNNGV. The CDR3 has 14 residues. Trimming at V came to 1 base and at J to 6 bases, leaving 5 bases not matched to a gene. This chain's CDR3 is CASSLATGSHGYTF. Here the CDR3 DNA reads TGTGCCAGCAGCTTAGCGACAGGGTCTCATGGCTACACCTTC.

The chain has TRBV5-5 and TRBJ2-3; TRBD2 aligns across 9 bases. Germline V gene data show CDR1 as SGHKS and CDR2 as YYEKEE (reference sequence). With 0 bases clipped from V and 4 bases from J, the junction kept 6 bases outside the gene matches. The CDR3 totals 16 residues. The DNA for the CDR3 is TGTGCCAGCAGCTTGGGTAGCGGGGGTTTGTCAGATACGCAGTATTTT. This codes for CASSLGSGGLSDTQYF.

The CDR3: CASSQGLAGGETQYF. The CDR3 DNA reads TGTGCCAGCAGCCAAGGACTAGCGGGGGGGGAGACCCAGTACTTC. The V and J genes are TRBV4-2 and TRBJ2-5, with 14 bases that match TRBD2. V shed 1 base, J shed 5 bases, and the junction held 0 bases outside the gene matches. The CDR3 has 15 amino acids. Looked up from germline, CDR1 is LGHNA and CDR2 is YNFKEQ.

The chain employs TRBV5-1 and TRBJ2-5; 10 bases line up with TRBD2. The CDR3 totals 16 residues. V shed 4 bases, J shed 1 base, and the junction held 7 bases outside the gene matches. Per the germline V gene, CDR1 is SGHRS and CDR2 is YFSETQ. The CDR3, as DNA: TGCGCCAGCAGCGGGCTTAGCGGGAGGCCCCAAGAGACCCAGTACTTC. This codes for CASSGLSGRPQETQYF.

CDR3 in amino acids: CASSLWALRGAGTYNEQFF. As DNA, the CDR3 is TGTGCCAGCAGTTTATGGGCTCTAAGGGGAGCGGGCACCTACAATGAGCAGTTCTTC. The chain carries TRBV27 and TRBJ2-1; a weak D match, TRBD2 (6 bases). Trimming took 1 base from V and 2 from J, leaving 21 bases between them. Germline V gives CDR1 MNHEY, CDR2 SMNVEV (reference sequence). The CDR3 is 19 residues long.

The rearrangement uses TRBV27 and TRBJ1-2; 7 nucleotides agree with TRBD1. This CDR3 is built from 13 residues. Trimming cost V 5 bases and J 8 bases; bases outside gene matches: 8. Germline CDR1 MNHEY, CDR2 SMNVEV (reference sequence). In DNA form, the CDR3 reads TGTGCCAGCAGTCCAGACAGGGCGGGGGGCTACACCTTC. Amino acid sequence: CASSPDRAGGYTF.

The chain joins TRBV10-3 to TRBJ2-7; 7 bases are shared with TRBD1. Germline V gives CDR1 ENHRY, CDR2 SYGVKD. The CDR3 is 13 residues long. The V gene end was trimmed by 6 bases and the J gene end by 3 bases; junction bases not matched to a gene: 5. The DNA of the CDR3 is TGTGCCATCAGGACAGGGTTAATCTACGAGCAGTACTTC. It yields the protein CAIRTGLIYEQYF.

The V call is TRBV4-1, the J call TRBJ2-2, with 7 bases lining up with TRBD2. The germline V gene encodes CDR1 MGHRA and CDR2 YSYEKL. The ends lost 1 base at V and 0 bases at J; junction bases unmatched: 2. This CDR3 has 16 residues. The DNA of the CDR3 is TGCGCCAGCAGCCAAGGGGAGGGATCGAACACCGGGGAGCTGTTTTTT. It is translated as CASSQGEGSNTGELFF.

This chain links TRBV7-9 with TRBJ1-5, with TRBD1 matching 9 bases. The V segment lost 1 base and the J segment 6 bases; nucleotides outside the gene matches: 4. Germline V lookup: CDR1 SEHNR, CDR2 FQNEAQ (reference sequence). The CDR3 is made up of 15 amino acids. The CDR3 DNA sequence: TGTGCCAGCAGCTTAGATGGGACAGGGAGTCAGCCCCAGCATTTT. Its protein product is CASSLDGTGSQPQHF.